This entry describes one T cell receptor (beta chain). Its antigen is unknown. This CDR3 has 12 amino acids. Germline lookup yields CDR1 KGHSY and CDR2 FQNENV. The germline V and J ends were trimmed by 6 bases and 8 bases, with 13 bases remaining between them. This record comes from a study of molecular identifiers for immune sequencing clone quantification. TCRdb independently ran MiXCR on the PCR reads; one entry per CDR3 protein. This table has around 54,000 distinct CDR3 sequences, 20% to 25% appearing once. Study-wide results and limits: A single cell's spiked Jurkat TCR RNA was reportedly detectable among 900,000 to 1,000,000 naive cells.

Sequences were obtained from naive CD8+ T cells from blood, with Jurkat cell RNA spiked in. The subset: FACS-sorted CD8+CD4-CCR7+CD45RA+ naive T cells. This clonotype was sampled from a human donor in good health. Some libraries in this study had Jurkat cell RNA spiked in. V is TRBV16 and J is TRBJ1-2, with D possibly being TRBD1 (6 bases). This CDR3 is CASSAGTHGYTF. The DNA of the CDR3 is TGTGCCAGCAGTGCCGGGACACACGGCTACACCTTC.